This TCR beta chain was found in a study of CD8 T cells in ankylosing spondylitis. Quantitative molecular-barcoded 5'-RACE generated the TCR beta libraries. TCRdb reprocessed the 5' RACE reads via MiXCR and lists one record per CDR3 protein. In the table there are 90,000 to 120,000 distinct CDR3 sequences, approximately 25% of which are singletons. In this sample, this clonotype turned up a few times. CDR3 length: 14 amino acids. The V end was cut by 6 bases, the J end by 4 bases, with 15 bases between. Germline V gives CDR1 MNHEY, CDR2 SMNVEV (reference sequence). Material: synovial fluid, either unsorted or a sorted T cell fraction (not recorded which). V gene TRBV27 combines with J gene TRBJ1-2; TRBD1 is a possible D gene (5 bases). The source is a male donor with ankylosing spondylitis. The CDR3 DNA reads TGTGCCAGCAGACCCAGACAGACGGGCTATGGCTACACCTTC. This codes for CASRPRQTGYGYTF.